The present T cell receptor beta chain was sequenced within a study of blood T cell repertoires in COVID-19. At the level of the study: The United States, Italy and Spain provided the acute and convalescent COVID-19 samples.

Under the authors' procedure: Researchers report that nucleated cell counts were estimated from reference gene primer amplification. Profiled with immunoSEQ multiplex PCR; TCRdb holds only in-frame clones, not every one. V and J calls and clone size are as listed in that table; D and trimming were resolved from the DNA. Of 250,000 to 350,000 clones in the sample, around 85% were seen once. Seattle patient enrollment occurred during active infection, with longitudinal follow-up thereafter. The CDR3 consists of 14 residues. Germline V gene lookup returns CDR1 SGHDT and CDR2 YYEEEE. The V gene end was trimmed by 4 bases and the J gene end by 3 bases; junction bases not matched to a gene: 7.

The source of this sequence is a human donor with COVID-19, enrolled during active disease. The donor label of this sample is uncertain. The chain employs TRBV5-6 and TRBJ2-7, with 7 bases matching TRBD2. Sequenced: peripheral blood. The CDR3, as DNA: TGTGCCAGCAGCCCCGGGACTACTGACTACGAGCAGTACTTC. Its translation: CASSPGTTDYEQYF.